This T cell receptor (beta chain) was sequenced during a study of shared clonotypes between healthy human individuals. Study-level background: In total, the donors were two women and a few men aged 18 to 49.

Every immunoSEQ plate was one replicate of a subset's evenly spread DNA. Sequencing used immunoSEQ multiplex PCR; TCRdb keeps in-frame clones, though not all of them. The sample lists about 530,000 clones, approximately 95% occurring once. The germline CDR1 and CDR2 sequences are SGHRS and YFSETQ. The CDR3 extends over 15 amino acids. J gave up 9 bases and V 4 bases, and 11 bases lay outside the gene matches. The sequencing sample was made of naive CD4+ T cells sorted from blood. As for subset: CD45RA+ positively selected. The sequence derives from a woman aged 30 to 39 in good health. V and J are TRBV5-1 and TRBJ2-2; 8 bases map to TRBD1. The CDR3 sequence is CASSVTGERVRELFF. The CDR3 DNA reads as TGCGCCAGCAGCGTGACAGGGGAGCGCGTACGGGAGCTGTTTTTT.